The 13 T cell receptor beta chains below were found in one sample sequenced in a study of blood T cell repertoires in COVID-19. Generated by immunoSEQ multiplex PCR, the TCRdb table keeps only in-frame clones and is missing some. The repertoire has over 100,000 clones, 75% to 95% of them found once; the top ten carry less than 5.5%. The sample taken for sequencing was peripheral blood. Receptors were obtained from a man aged 18-30 years with acute or convalescent COVID-19.

CDR3 DNA: TGCGCCAGCAGCTTGTACCAGGGTATGGGCGAGCAGTACTTC. Protein product: CASSLYQGMGEQYF. This chain joins TRBV5-1 and TRBJ2-7; D perhaps matches TRBD1 (5 bases). This CDR3 is 14 amino acids long. CDR1 is SGHRS, CDR2 YFSETQ, per germline. V gave up 1 base and J gave up 6 bases, with 14 bases separating them.

This chain joins TRBV3-1 (or the pseudogene TRBV3-2) and TRBJ1-4; D is unresolved. The CDR3 runs to 14 residues. The V end was cut by 1 base, the J end by 8 bases, with 11 bases between. Germline CDR1 LGHDT, CDR2 YNNKEL (reference sequence). CDR3 loop: CASSQGGLWEKLFF. In DNA, the CDR3 is TGTGCCAGCAGCCAAGGCGGGCTGTGGGAAAAACTGTTTTTT.

This sequence joins TRBV6-2 or TRBV6-3 and TRBJ2-5; the D gene is possibly TRBD2 (5 bases). Trimming removed 5 bases from V and 7 bases from J, with 11 bases in between. This CDR3 spans 12 amino acids. The germline CDR1 and CDR2 sequences are MNHEY and SVGEGT. In nucleotides, the CDR3 is TGTGCCAGCAGTAATGACCGGGGGACCCAGTACTTC. It translates to CASSNDRGTQYF.

The chain combines TRBV27 with TRBJ2-1; TRBD1 matches at 9 bases. The CDR3 runs 13 residues. The germline gives CDR1 MNHEY, CDR2 SMNVEV (reference sequence). J was trimmed by 8 bases and V by 8 bases; bases with no gene match: 7. CDR3 amino acids: CASSGQGVDEQFF. In DNA form, the CDR3 reads TGTGCCAGCTCGGGACAGGGAGTAGATGAGCAGTTCTTC.

The count of this clone is one. This sequence joins TRBV19 and TRBJ2-1, with TRBD2 matching 8 bases. V lost 6 bases, J lost 2 bases, and 3 bases stayed unmatched. Germline V lookup: CDR1 LNHDA, CDR2 SQIVND (reference sequence). The CDR3 runs 14 residues. The CDR3 loop reads CASRSGGPYNEQFF. CDR3 DNA sequence: TGTGCCAGTAGGTCGGGGGGGCCCTACAATGAGCAGTTCTTC.

V usage is TRBV5-1 and J usage is TRBJ1-1; 7 positions match TRBD1. V dropped 2 bases and J dropped 6; count of bases not matched to a gene: 4. CDR1 is SGHRS, CDR2 YFSETQ, per germline. This CDR3 has 13 residues. The CDR3 DNA reads as TGCGCCAGCAGCTTTCAGGGGGTGCCTGAAGCTTTCTTT. Translation: CASSFQGVPEAFF. Supplemented by reference TRBV5-1 and TRBJ1-1, the full variable domain reads KAGVTQTPRYLIKTRGQQVTLSCSPISGHRSVSWYQQTPGQGLQFLFEYFSETQRNKGNFPGRFSGRQFSNSRSEMNVSTLELGDSALYLCASSFQGVPEAFFGQGTRLTVV.

The chain is built from TRBV2 and TRBJ2-2, with 10 bases identical to TRBD1. The CDR3 has 14 residues. Losses at the gene ends were 6 bases for V and 7 bases for J; bases not matched to a gene: 5. Germline V gene lookup returns CDR1 SNHLY and CDR2 FYNNEI. The CDR3 region is CASRRQGAGGELFF. In nucleotides, the CDR3 is TGTGCCAGCAGAAGACAGGGGGCGGGCGGGGAGCTGTTTTTT.

V gene TRBV6-1 combines with J gene TRBJ2-3; D is perhaps TRBD2 (5 bases). The CDR3 has 17 amino acids. V was shortened by 2 bases and J by 0 bases, with 15 bases between the two germline ends. The germline V gene encodes CDR1 MNHNS and CDR2 SASEGT. As DNA, the CDR3 is TGTGCCAGCAGTGAACACGCGGGCTGGTTTAGCACAGATACGCAGTATTTT. Its protein product is CASSEHAGWFSTDTQYF.

The rearrangement links TRBV6-6 to TRBJ1-6; TRBD1 matches 7 bases. J was trimmed by 2 bases and V by 5 bases; bases with no gene match: 9. CDR3 length: 17 amino acids. The V gene's germline CDR1 is MNHNY and CDR2 SVGAGI (reference sequence). The CDR3 region has the DNA TGTGCCAGCAGTCCATCTACAGGGGAGACCTATAATTCACCCCTCCACTTT. Its translation is CASSPSTGETYNSPLHF.

The chain carries TRBV19 and TRBJ1-5; D uncertain. V was trimmed by 8 bases and J by 2 bases, leaving 10 bases between them. Germline CDR1 LNHDA, CDR2 SQIVND (reference sequence). This CDR3 comprises 13 residues. The CDR3 sequence is CASRGVRNQPQHF. The DNA of the CDR3 is TGTGCCAGTCGCGGGGTACGCAATCAGCCCCAGCATTTT.

This chain links TRBV11-2 with TRBJ1-6, with D uncertain. This CDR3 contains 15 residues. Trimming shortened V by 7 bases and J by 7 bases, and 17 bases separated the two germline ends. Germline V CDR1 and CDR2: SGHAT, FQNNGV. The CDR3 nucleotides read TGTGCCAGCACCCTAAACTATGATCAAAATTCACCCCTCCACTTT. This gives the protein CASTLNYDQNSPLHF.

The chain joins TRBV6-5 to TRBJ2-1; 9 bases are shared with TRBD2. J gave up 9 bases and V 2 bases, and 8 bases lay outside the gene matches. Germline values: CDR1 MNHEY, CDR2 SVGAGI. The CDR3 spans 15 residues. The CDR3 nucleotides read TGTGCCAGCAGTTACGGCGGGAGGGCTATAGTTGAGCAGTTCTTC. Amino acid sequence: CASSYGGRAIVEQFF.

The chain joins TRBV24-1 to TRBJ2-3; D ambiguous. V was pared by 1 base and J by 6 bases, with 7 bases between. The CDR3 length is 13 residues. Germline-derived CDR1 and CDR2 are KGHDR and SFDVKD. CDR3 nucleotide sequence: TGTGCCACCAGTGATTTTCTAATGGATACGCAGTATTTT. This encodes CATSDFLMDTQYF.